These 15 T cell receptor beta chains came from one sample sequenced in a study of T cells of healthy individuals. TCRdb used MiXCR to reprocess the 5' RACE reads, holding one entry per CDR3 protein. This repertoire shows 60,000 to 70,000 distinct CDR3 sequences, around 15% found once; its top ten account for less than 6%. The receptors derive from a human donor in good health.

This clonotype was seen a few times. The V call is TRBV11-2, the J call TRBJ1-3; no clear D gene. Germline CDR1 SGHAT, CDR2 FQNNGV. The length of the CDR3 is 12 residues. V shed 5 bases and J shed 7 bases, with 9 bases lying between them. CDR3: CASSPRVNTIYF. The CDR3 DNA reads as TGTGCCAGCAGCCCAAGGGTTAACACCATATATTTT.

This clonotype has a count of ten or more. CDR3 DNA: TGTGCCAGCAGTGAAGATATCTTCCCAGATACGCAGTATTTT. Encoded protein: CASSEDIFPDTQYF. V and J are TRBV2 and TRBJ2-3; no firm D call. Between the trimmed V and J ends, which lost 1 base and 4 bases, there was a span of 9 bases. The CDR3 is 14 residues long. Germline V gene sequence: CDR1 SNHLY, CDR2 FYNNEI.

The chain uses TRBV11-2 and TRBJ2-2; 11 bases agree with TRBD1. CDR1 is SGHAT, CDR2 FQNNGV, per germline. The length of the CDR3 is 16 residues. The ends lost 5 bases at V and 7 bases at J; junction bases unmatched: 9. The CDR3 DNA sequence: TGTGCCAGCAGCCCCCGAGGACAGGGGGCTGGCGGGGAGCTGTTTTTT. It encodes CASSPRGQGAGGELFF.

This clonotype came up many times. The V gene is TRBV12-3 or TRBV12-4, the J gene TRBJ1-1, with D possibly matching TRBD1 (5 bases). Trimming shortened V by 8 bases and J by 3 bases, and 16 bases separated the two germline ends. The CDR3 is made up of 14 amino acids. In nucleotides, the CDR3 is TGTGCCAGCGGGACCTCCTGGGGGGACACTGAAGCTTTCTTT. This gives the protein CASGTSWGDTEAFF.

This clonotype appeared a few times. The chain recombines TRBV6-2 or TRBV6-3 with TRBJ1-1; no definite D call. V gave up 6 bases and J gave up 11 bases, with 16 bases separating them. Germline lookup yields CDR1 MNHEY and CDR2 SVGEGT. There are 12 residues in the CDR3. This CDR3 reads CASRPVGLEAFF. DNA of the CDR3: TGTGCCAGCAGGCCCGTGGGCCTCGAGGCTTTCTTT.

The chain recombines TRBV6-5 with TRBJ2-5; D gene ambiguous. The CDR3 is 13 residues long. Germline V CDR1 and CDR2: MNHEY, SVGAGI. Deletions cut 4 bases from V and 3 bases from J, with 9 bases between. CDR3 sequence reads: CASSSPVKETQYF. The CDR3 DNA reads as TGTGCCAGCAGTTCGCCAGTCAAAGAGACCCAGTACTTC.

Ten or more counts support this clonotype. The gene calls are TRBV3-1 and TRBJ2-5; 8 nucleotides align to TRBD1. With V trimmed by 1 base and J by 7 bases, 8 bases remained unmatched. The CDR3 is 15 residues long. Per the germline V gene, CDR1 is LGHDT and CDR2 is YNNKEL (reference sequence). The CDR3 DNA reads as TGTGCCAGCAGCCAAGGTCGGACAGGGATAGGGACCCAGTACTTC. Residues: CASSQGRTGIGTQYF.

The chain links TRBV5-1 to TRBJ1-1; D uncertain. Germline assignment: CDR1 SGHRS and CDR2 YFSETQ. The CDR3 runs to 13 residues. V was clipped by 1 base and J by 1 base, with 5 bases between them. The CDR3 nucleotides read TGCGCCAGCAGCTTGCCGTCGAACACTGAAGCTTTCTTT. Translated: CASSLPSNTEAFF.

This clonotype showed up many times. The J gene is TRBJ2-7, the V gene TRBV7-9; TRBD2 matches 12 bases. Per the germline V gene, CDR1 is SEHNR and CDR2 is FQNEAQ (reference sequence). J gave up 5 bases and V 2 bases, and 10 bases lay outside the gene matches. There are 17 residues in the CDR3. This CDR3 is CASSLQLASGGGHEQYF. CDR3 bases: TGTGCCAGCAGCTTACAATTGGCTAGCGGGGGGGGCCACGAGCAGTACTTC.

In this sample, this clonotype turned up a few times. This chain links TRBV7-7 with TRBJ1-1; D not certain. Germline CDR1 is SSHAT and CDR2 is FNYEAQ (reference sequence). The V gene lost 2 bases and the J gene lost 1 base, with 11 bases spanning the gap. This CDR3 has 15 residues. In DNA, the CDR3 is TGTGCCAGCAGCTTACGTCCTAGGAGGAACACTGAAGCTTTCTTT. Translating gives CASSLRPRRNTEAFF.

There are many counts of this clonotype. The genes are TRBV7-9 and TRBJ2-7; 8 bases agree with TRBD1. Germline lookup yields CDR1 SEHNR and CDR2 FQNEAQ (reference sequence). Trimming at V came to 4 bases and at J to 3 bases, leaving 8 bases not matched to a gene. The CDR3 contains 15 residues. CDR3 coding DNA: TGTGCCAGCAGCTCAGGGACAGGCGAAAACTACGAGCAGTACTTC. Its translation is CASSSGTGENYEQYF.

This chain joins TRBV6-6 and TRBJ1-1; 7 bases are a match to TRBD1. Per germline, CDR1 MNHNY and CDR2 SVGAGI (reference sequence). V gave up 6 bases and J gave up 1 base; unmatched junction bases: 8. This CDR3 spans 15 amino acids. The CDR3 sequence is CASSYMTGRNTEAFF. The DNA of the CDR3 is TGTGCCAGCAGCTACATGACAGGGAGGAACACTGAAGCTTTCTTT.

The chain carries TRBV24-1 and TRBJ2-5, with TRBD2 identical over 8 bases. CDR3 length equals 14 residues. V was clipped by 7 bases and J by 7 bases; unmatched bases: 10. The V gene's germline CDR1 is KGHDR and CDR2 SFDVKD. The CDR3 coding sequence is TGTGCCACCAGCTCTACTAGCGGTGCGGGGACCCAGTACTTC. It codes for CATSSTSGAGTQYF.

This clonotype was seen many times. The chain couples TRBV6-2 or TRBV6-3 to TRBJ2-3; TRBD2 agrees at 10 bases. Germline V gene sequence: CDR1 MNHEY, CDR2 SVGEGT. Trimming removed 5 bases from V and 2 bases from J; junction bases left unmatched: 1. CDR3 length: 14 amino acids. As DNA, the CDR3 is TGTGCCAGCAGTAGCGGGGGGGCCACAGATACGCAGTATTTT. Protein product: CASSSGGATDTQYF.

The chain joins TRBV4-3 to TRBJ1-6; D not certain. Germline CDR1 LGHNA, CDR2 YSLEER. The CDR3 is 17 amino acids. V dropped 4 bases and J dropped 10 bases, with 23 bases sitting between them. In nucleotides, the CDR3 is TGCGCCAGCAGCCCCCGGCACCAGGACCCTCTCGGATCACCCCTCCACTTT. Protein: CASSPRHQDPLGSPLHF.